This T cell receptor beta chain was found in a study of T cells in localized non-small cell lung cancer. Findings of the study overall: The study detected a median about 60 of the top 100 tumor clones in adjacent lung. Since sequencing was restricted to only one region of the tumor, intratumor heterogeneity remains a possibility.

Germline V gene data show CDR1 as MDHEN and CDR2 as SYDVKM. J gave up 7 bases and V 4 bases, and 12 bases lay outside the gene matches. The CDR3 spans 15 residues. The table came from immunoSEQ multiplex PCR; TCRdb's copy has only in-frame clones and leaves some out. The sample contains under 35,000 clones, 80% to 95% of which appear only once. With regard to this clone: Its target is unknown.

The sample consisted of peripheral blood mononuclear cells, taken before any cancer treatment. The source of this sequence is a woman aged 40-69 years with stage III lung adenocarcinoma. The chain links TRBV28 to TRBJ1-2; TRBD1 agrees at 7 bases. The CDR3 sequence is CASSSSGTALGGYTF. The CDR3 nucleotides are TGTGCCAGCAGTTCCTCTGGGACAGCCCTTGGTGGCTACACCTTC.